This TCR beta chain was profiled in a study of blood T cell repertoires in COVID-19. Study at large: Whether acute or convalescent, the COVID-19 samples came from the United States, Italy and Spain.

The assay was immunoSEQ multiplex PCR, and TCRdb's table has in-frame clones only and misses some. The table has around 190,000 clones, 65% to 85% seen once. This study enrolled people aged roughly 18 to 100 from approximately 25 US geographic areas. The specimen was PBMCs or T cells enriched from blood (not recorded which). The receptor comes from a woman aged 25 to 39 who had recovered from COVID-19.

CDR3 region: CASSTRFHRGDNQPQHF. The CDR3 nucleotides are TGTGCCAGCAGCACACGATTCCATCGGGGGGACAATCAGCCCCAGCATTTT. The rearrangement links TRBV28 to TRBJ1-5; TRBD1 might be the D (5 bases). Germline CDR1 MDHEN, CDR2 SYDVKM. This CDR3 contains 17 residues. Trimming pared 6 bases from V and 3 bases from J, leaving 21 bases between.